This T cell receptor beta chain was recorded in a study of T-cell reconstitution after alpha-beta-depleted transplantation in children. Using unique molecular identifiers, the investigators prepared the TCRbeta library. TCRdb used MiXCR to reprocess the PCR reads, holding one entry per CDR3 protein. There are 640,000 or so distinct CDR3 sequences in the sample; roughly 15% occur only once, and 1.1% lies in the top ten. With V trimmed by 7 bases and J by 3 bases, 2 bases remained unmatched. The CDR3 has 12 residues. Germline V gives CDR1 MNHEY, CDR2 SVGAGI. This clonotype was seen repeatedly, ten times or more.

The TCR comes from a human donor who donated a stem cell graft to a child with acute myeloid leukemia. The V call is TRBV6-5, the J call TRBJ2-5, with 7 nucleotides matching TRBD1. The material sequenced was PBMCs from the stem cell graft donor, taken from the stem cell graft. This CDR3 reads CASTTGEETQYF. CDR3 sequence (DNA): TGTGCCAGCACAACAGGGGAAGAGACCCAGTACTTC.